This T cell receptor beta chain was sequenced in a study of blood T cells in healthy people across ages. Turning to the study itself: Per every two T cells, about one barcoded beta molecule was captured by template switching.

This CDR3 is 22 amino acids long. Unmatched junction bases numbered 24, after V lost 3 bases and J lost 1 base. Germline CDR1 and CDR2: DFQATT and SNEGSKA (reference sequence). Through a sample-barcoded 5' primer and a J-beta primer mix, a second PCR was run for about 6 to 12 cycles. MiXCR, applied by TCRdb to the 5' RACE reads, yields one record per CDR3 protein. The table shows under 850,000 distinct CDR3 sequences, with around 36% occurring only once. The source material was blood. The chain links TRBV20-1 to TRBJ2-3; 11 bases are a match to TRBD2. The sequence was collected from a man aged 18 to 35 in good health. The CDR3 here is CSASGLLLTSGDSGKGTDTQYF. For the CDR3, the DNA is TGCAGTGCTAGTGGGCTCCTCTTGACTAGCGGGGACAGCGGGAAAGGCACAGATACGCAGTATTTT.